The T cell receptor beta chain described here comes from a study of graft-versus-host responses after intestinal transplantation. CDR3 length: 15 amino acids. CDR1 and CDR2 (germline): LNHNV, YYDKDF (reference sequence). V shed 3 bases and J shed 3 bases, with 14 bases lying between them. Details on this clone: As yet, its antigen is unknown.

Clones were sequenced by immunoSEQ multiplex PCR, and TCRdb holds only the in-frame ones, with some missing. The data show 85,000 to 100,000 clones, 80% to 95% seen once. This sequence joins TRBV15 and TRBJ1-2; tentative D call: TRBD1 (5 bases). The source was unstimulated CD8+ T cells sorted from spleen or lymph node cells, collected before transplant. This TCR came from a human donor who was the organ donor for an intestinal transplant. CDR3 DNA: TGTGCCACCAGCAGTATCCCGACAGTCGACTATGGCTACACCTTC. Amino acids: CATSSIPTVDYGYTF.